Shown below are 16 T cell receptor beta chains from a single sample sequenced in a study of a mutant IDH1 vaccine in newly diagnosed glioma (dated by TCRdb to the early 2020s). The time point label on this specimen signifies: week 35, safety follow-up. Every vaccine dose consisted of 300 ug of a 20-mer mutant IDH1 peptide in Montanide, administered subcutaneously together with topical imiquimod. Library preparation used the immunoSEQ multiplex PCR assay. What TCRdb holds here is the immuneACCESS table cut down to in-frame rearrangements. Part of the clones is not present; checked against another copy, under half of the missing clones reflect an unresolved V gene, and the others are unexplained. The sample yields tens of thousands of clones; roughly 74% were counted once. About 4.9% of the sample lies in the top ten. Their target antigens are unknown. The sample consisted of PBMCs, taken from a glioma patient whose treatment included an IDH1 peptide vaccine. The receptors derive from a man between 50 and 59 years old with glioma.

A single count supports this clone. The genes are TRBV6-6 and TRBJ2-1; TRBD2 is a possible D gene (6 bases). The germline CDR1 and CDR2 sequences are MNHNY and SVGAGI (reference sequence). This CDR3 comprises 12 residues. V was pared by 0 bases and J by 10 bases, with 7 bases between. CDR3 sequence reads: CASSYSGGEQFF. CDR3 in DNA: TGTGCCAGCAGTTACTCCGGGGGAGAGCAGTTCTTC.

In its sample, this clone was seen a few times. The junction does not match germline at one end; this may be a read error. The chain has TRBV30 and TRBJ2-2; D gene uncertain. CDR1 and CDR2 from the germline V gene are GTSNPN and SVGIG (reference sequence). The CDR3 contains 12 residues. The CDR3 region is CAWSKSTRELFF. The CDR3 DNA sequence: TGTGCCTGGAGCAAATCCACCCGGGAGCTGTTTTTT.

This chain links TRBV7-6 with TRBJ2-5, with 11 bases identical to TRBD1. V shed 2 bases, J shed 4 bases, and the junction held 9 bases outside the gene matches. CDR3 length: 17 residues. Germline V gene data show CDR1 as SGHVS and CDR2 as FNYEAQ. CDR3 sequence reads: CASSLSGRGQGGETQYF. DNA for the CDR3: TGTGCCAGCAGCTTATCGGGACGGGGACAGGGGGGAGAGACCCAGTACTTC. Full variable domain (rest looked up from reference TRBV7-6 and TRBJ2-5): GAGVSQSPRYKVTKRGQDVALRCDPISGHVSLYWYRQALGQGPEFLTYFNYEAQQDKSGLPNDRFSAERPEGSISTLTIQRTEQRDSAMYRCASSLSGRGQGGETQYFGPGTRLLVL.

This clone has only a few counts. The rearrangement joins TRBV5-1 to TRBJ1-1; D not resolved. The CDR3 loop spans 15 amino acids. Trimming pared 0 bases from V and 3 bases from J, leaving 12 bases between. The V gene's germline CDR1 is SGHRS and CDR2 YFSETQ. CDR3 residues: CASSLGGYPDTEAFF. The DNA of the CDR3 is TGCGCCAGCAGCTTGGGAGGGTATCCGGACACTGAAGCTTTCTTT.

The rearrangement joins TRBV5-1 to TRBJ2-5, with D possibly matching TRBD2 (5 bases). The CDR3 runs 14 residues. Germline CDR1 and CDR2: SGHRS and YFSETQ. Trimming stripped 4 bases from V and 1 base from J, with 11 bases between. The CDR3 region has the DNA TGCGCCAGCAGCCCCCGGAGGCCCCAAGAGACCCAGTACTTC. Encoded protein: CASSPRRPQETQYF.

CDR3 bases: TGTGCCAGCAGGGGTAGCGGGGGCCCTTTCTACGAGCAGTACTTC. Its translation: CASRGSGGPFYEQYF. The gene calls are TRBV6-5 and TRBJ2-7; 9 bases map to TRBD2. V dropped 6 bases and J dropped 3; count of bases not matched to a gene: 9. Germline assignment: CDR1 MNHEY and CDR2 SVGAGI. This CDR3 has 15 amino acids.

This clone has a handful of counts. CDR3 DNA sequence: TGTGCCAGCAGCCCCGCCCGGGACGGTAATGGCTACACCTTC. Protein: CASSPARDGNGYTF. The chain uses TRBV7-2 and TRBJ1-2; perhaps TRBD1 as D (5 bases). V gave up 5 bases and J gave up 6 bases, with 16 bases separating them. CDR3 size: 14 residues. Per the germline V gene, CDR1 is SGHTA and CDR2 is FQGNSA. The variable domain in full, with the rest retrieved from reference TRBV7-2 and TRBJ1-2, is GAGVSQSPSNKVTEKGKDVELRCDPISGHTALYWYRQSLGQGLEFLIYFQGNSAPDKSGLPSDRFSAERTGGSVSTLTIQRTQQEDSAVYLCASSPARDGNGYTFGSGTRLTVV.

The V and J genes are TRBV7-2 and TRBJ2-5; weak D call: TRBD2 (5 bases). The CDR3 runs to 13 residues. In germline, CDR1 is SGHTA, CDR2 FQGNSA. V was clipped by 7 bases and J by 2 bases, with 11 bases between them. Here the CDR3 reads CASTKRDQETQYF. The CDR3, as DNA: TGTGCCAGCACTAAACGGGATCAAGAGACCCAGTACTTC. The entire variable domain, with the rest obtained from reference TRBV7-2 and TRBJ2-5, is as follows: GAGVSQSPSNKVTEKGKDVELRCDPISGHTALYWYRQSLGQGLEFLIYFQGNSAPDKSGLPSDRFSAERTGGSVSTLTIQRTQQEDSAVYLCASTKRDQETQYFGPGTRLLVL.

This rearrangement joins TRBV7-9 to TRBJ2-7; D is possibly TRBD2 (5 bases). V was trimmed by 7 bases and J by 1 base, leaving 17 bases between them. Germline CDR1 is SEHNR and CDR2 is FQNEAQ (reference sequence). The CDR3 covers 15 residues. CDR3 amino acids: CASNLDGRDSYEQYF. CDR3 sequence (DNA): TGTGCCAGCAACCTAGACGGACGGGATTCCTACGAGCAGTACTTC.

The chain employs TRBV5-6 and TRBJ1-2; 10 bases match TRBD1. From germline, CDR1 is SGHDT and CDR2 YYEEEE. The CDR3 is 15 residues long. After removal of 3 bases from V and 4 bases from J, the junction contained 6 bases not matched to a gene. CDR3 residues: CASSSGTGEGYGYTF. CDR3 nucleotides: TGTGCCAGCAGCTCCGGGACAGGGGAGGGCTATGGCTACACCTTC.

The sample holds a few counts of this clone. The J gene is TRBJ1-1, the V gene TRBV4-1; TRBD1 agrees at 7 bases. This CDR3 has 15 amino acids. The germline V gene has CDR1 MGHRA and CDR2 YSYEKL. The V and J ends lost 2 bases and 5 bases, in that order; junction bases with no gene match: 8. Written as DNA, the CDR3 is TGCGCCAGCAGCCAAAGTGGTACAGGGGTGACTGAAGCTTTCTTT. As protein: CASSQSGTGVTEAFF.

The CDR3 is CASSGGAWARSNQPQHF. CDR3 sequence (DNA): TGTGCCAGCAGTGGGGGTGCTTGGGCGAGGAGTAATCAGCCCCAGCATTTT. This chain uses TRBV2 with TRBJ1-5; D not resolved. There are 17 residues in the CDR3. Germline V gene sequence: CDR1 SNHLY, CDR2 FYNNEI. V was pared by 4 bases and J by 4 bases, with 20 bases between.

In its sample, this clone was seen once. The chain employs TRBV6-5 and TRBJ2-7; 10 bases are a match to TRBD1. Trimming removed 5 bases from V and 5 bases from J; junction bases left unmatched: 3. Germline CDR1 MNHEY, CDR2 SVGAGI. This CDR3 region has 13 residues. The CDR3 sequence is CASSRTGGNEQYF. DNA for the CDR3: TGTGCCAGCAGTAGGACAGGGGGGAACGAGCAGTACTTC.

This clone was detected only once. This sequence joins TRBV7-9 and TRBJ2-7; no clear D gene. Germline values: CDR1 SEHNR, CDR2 FQNEAQ (reference sequence). This CDR3 comprises 12 residues. The V end lost 1 base, the J end lost 6 bases, and 7 bases lay between the germline ends. The DNA of the CDR3 is TGTGCCAGCAGCTTAGGGGAAGTCGAGCAGTACTTC. Amino acids: CASSLGEVEQYF. Full variable domain (missing parts from reference TRBV7-9 and TRBJ2-7): DTGVSQNPRHKITKRGQNVTFRCDPISEHNRLYWYRQTLGQGPEFLTYFQNEAQLEKSRLLSDRFSAERPKGSFSTLEIQRTEQGDSAMYLCASSLGEVEQYFGPGTRLTVT.

Only one count was recorded for this clone. The chain recombines TRBV7-9 with TRBJ1-2; 8 positions agree with TRBD1. The CDR3 is 14 residues long. CDR1 SEHNR and CDR2 FQNEAQ come from the germline V gene (reference sequence). Trimming took 7 bases from V and 5 from J; bases not matched to a gene: 9. CDR3 in DNA: TGTGCCAGCACCCAGGGGGCCGGACGTTATGGCTACACCTTC. Translation: CASTQGAGRYGYTF.

The chain has TRBV30 and TRBJ2-1, with 15 positions matching TRBD2. The trim removed 0 bases at V and 9 bases at J, leaving 3 bases unmatched. The CDR3 totals 15 residues. Germline V gene sequence: CDR1 GTSNPN, CDR2 SVGIG (reference sequence). This CDR3 is CAWSVGLAGGSEQFF. The CDR3 region has the DNA TGTGCCTGGAGTGTAGGACTAGCGGGGGGGAGTGAGCAGTTCTTC.